These 11 T cell receptor delta chains share one sample of origin, sequenced in a study of γδ T cells in repeated Plasmodium falciparum infection. TCRdb re-called the multiplex PCR reads using CATT. The repertoire includes 75,000 to 95,000 delta-chain clones, 0.75% to 1% of them detected once, and more than 9% sits in the top ten. Gammadelta T cells were flow-sorted from PBMC into Vgamma9/Vdelta2+ and Vdelta2-negative populations for bulk analysis. The sample comprised gamma-delta T cells from blood. The source of these receptors is a pool of human donors (malaria-infected and uninfected, not separated).

There are a few counts of this clone. The mismatch at residue 14 between this DNA's translation and the TCRdb protein of a much larger clone likely reflects a read error; the protein shown is translated from the DNA. This chain links TRDV1 with TRDJ1; 8 bases map to TRDD3. CDR3 length: 16 residues. Germline CDR1 and CDR2: TSWWSYY and QGS. For the CDR3, the DNA is TGTGCCCTTGGGGAACTGAGGGATACGGGTACCGATAAACCCATCTTT. It codes for CALGELRDTGTDKPIF.

This clone has just a few counts. A read error may explain this, as a much larger clone is one base away. The chain couples TRDV1 to TRDJ1; TRDD3 might be the D (5 bases). The germline gives CDR1 TSWWSYY, CDR2 QGS. The length of the CDR3 is 17 residues. The CDR3 here is CALGTLAGTRYTDKFIF. In DNA form, the CDR3 reads TGTGCTCTTGGCACGTTGGCGGGGACTAGGTACACCGATAAATTCATCTTT.

This clone was seen more than once but under ten times. A far larger clone differs by one base, so this is likely a read error. The same CDR3 arises from other DNA sequences in this sample as well. This sequence joins TRDV2 and TRDJ1; 7 bases match TRDD3. TCRdb leaves out the J gene; it was filled in here by matching the DNA to germline. Germline CDR1 reads GEAIGNYY; CDR2 reads EKD. Germline trimming cut 0 bases from V and 1 base from J; bases unmatched to any gene: 16. CDR3 length: 19 amino acids. Here the CDR3 reads CACDTLVKIPDTLTDKLIF. The CDR3 coding sequence is TGTGCCTGTGACACCTTAGTGAAGATACCGGATACGCTCACCGATAAACTCATCTTT.

This clone was counted many times. The protein in TCRdb stems from a much larger clone and differs at residue 3 from this DNA's translation, likely a read error; here the protein is translated from the DNA. The chain is built from TRDV2 and TRDJ1; 13 nucleotides match TRDD3. Because TCRdb records no J gene, it was assigned here through a match of the DNA to germline. Germline V gene data show CDR1 as GEAIGNYY and CDR2 as EKD. The CDR3 is made up of 18 amino acids. CDR3 DNA: TGTGCCTATGACTCTTTACTGGGGGATACGCGTAAAGAGCTAACACTCATCTTT. It encodes CAYDSLLGDTRKELTLIF.

This clone was seen more than once but under ten times. Translating this DNA gives a protein that differs at residue 4 from the TCRdb one, which belongs to a much larger clone; a read error is likely, and the protein shown is this translation. V usage is TRDV2 and J usage is TRDJ1; 9 nucleotides align to TRDD3. Since TCRdb gives no J gene, matching the DNA to germline was used here to assign it. Germline loops: CDR1 GEAIGNYY, CDR2 EKD. The CDR3 totals 16 residues. Here the CDR3 reads CACVTNLGDTADKLIF. The CDR3 DNA follows: TGTGCCTGTGTCACCAACCTAGGGGATACGGCCGATAAACTCATCTTT.

About this clone itself: TCRdb shows a much larger clone's protein in place of this DNA's translation, and the two differ at residue 3, likely through a read error; the protein shown is translated from the DNA. The V call is TRDV2, the J call TRDJ1; 8 bases are a match to TRDD3. In germline, CDR1 is GEAIGNYY, CDR2 EKD. This CDR3 region has 14 residues. The CDR3 DNA follows: TGTGCCAGTGACGGGATACGGAAAACCGATAAACTCATCTTT. Protein: CASDGIRKTDKLIF.

Comments on this clone: The amino acid sequence in TCRdb belongs to a much larger clone and departs from this DNA's translation at residue 18, likely a sequencing read error; the sequence shown is translated from the DNA. The chain combines TRDV1 with TRDJ2; 10 bases are a match to TRDD3. The CDR3 loop spans 22 amino acids. CDR1 and CDR2 from the germline V gene are TSWWSYY and QGS. DNA for the CDR3: TGTGCCCTTGGGAGCCTTCCTCCACAGGGGGATACGCGAATCCCTTTGACATCACAACTCTTCTTT. Translating it yields CALGSLPPQGDTRIPLTSQLFF.

This clone was found a few times. The likely explanation is a read error, given a far larger clone one base away. Other DNA sequences from this sample encode an identical CDR3 as well. CDR3 region: CACDTDNWGIRVLPITPPRIF. The CDR3 coding sequence is TGTGCCTGCGACACCGACAACTGGGGGATACGCGTCTTACCAATCACACCCCCTCGGATCTTT. No J gene was named, though the V gene is TRDV2; the table gives TRDD3 as D, unverified against the DNA. The CDR3 loop spans 21 amino acids. Germline V gene data show CDR1 as GEAIGNYY and CDR2 as EKD.

Notes on this clone: The TCRdb protein comes from a much larger clone and disagrees with this DNA's translation at residue 9, likely due to a read error; the protein given here is derived from the DNA. CDR3 residues: CALGELSTRTADKLIF. DNA of the CDR3: TGTGCTCTTGGGGAACTAAGCACCAGGACGGCCGATAAACTCATCTTT. V usage is TRDV1 and J usage is TRDJ1; D is ambiguous. The J gene is not listed in TCRdb, so it was assigned here from a DNA match to germline. The CDR3 has 16 residues. Germline V gene lookup returns CDR1 TSWWSYY and CDR2 QGS. V shed 0 bases and J shed 3 bases, with 14 bases lying between them.

In regard to this clone: TCRdb pairs this DNA with a much larger clone's protein that differs at residue 22, likely a read error; the protein shown was translated from the DNA. The V gene was identified as TRDV1, while no J gene was called; the table's D gene call, TRDD3, was not cross checked with the DNA. Germline CDR1 reads TSWWSYY; CDR2 reads QGS. The CDR3 runs to 23 residues. CDR3 DNA sequence: TGTGCTCTTGGGGAACTCGGTAACTCATATCGCCCCGAGGGGGATAGGGACACCGATAAACTCACCTTT. It translates to CALGELGNSYRPEGDRDTDKLTF.

For this clone: For this DNA, TCRdb reports the protein of a much larger clone, which diverges at residue 13, most likely from a read error; the protein presented here is translated directly from the DNA. This chain uses TRDV1 with TRDJ1; TRDD3 matches at 7 bases. Germline CDR1 TSWWSYY, CDR2 QGS. Germline trimming cut 7 bases from V and 4 bases from J; bases unmatched to any gene: 18. This CDR3 spans 17 amino acids. The CDR3 nucleotides are TGTGCTCTTGAGGTTTCCCCCACTGGGGCGCTATTCGATAAACTCATCTTT. Its protein is CALEVSPTGALFDKLIF.